This T cell receptor (beta chain) derives from a study of blood T cell repertoires in COVID-19. Study context: Sites in the United States, Italy and Spain provided acute and convalescent COVID-19 samples.

Data came from immunoSEQ multiplex PCR; TCRdb stores just in-frame clones and leaves some out. Among 230,000 or so clones listed, about 83% were seen once. Germline V CDR1 and CDR2: SNHLY, FYNNEI. The CDR3 sequence is 12 residues long. This clone has just a few counts. Its ends do not fully match the called genes, so a read error is possible. V and J are TRBV2 and TRBJ1-3; D gene uncertain. Input material: peripheral blood. This receptor was taken from a man between 35 and 55 years old with active or convalescent COVID-19. The CDR3 DNA sequence: TGCGGGGAGGGCAGCTCTGGAAACACCATATATTTT. It translates to CGEGSSGNTIYF.